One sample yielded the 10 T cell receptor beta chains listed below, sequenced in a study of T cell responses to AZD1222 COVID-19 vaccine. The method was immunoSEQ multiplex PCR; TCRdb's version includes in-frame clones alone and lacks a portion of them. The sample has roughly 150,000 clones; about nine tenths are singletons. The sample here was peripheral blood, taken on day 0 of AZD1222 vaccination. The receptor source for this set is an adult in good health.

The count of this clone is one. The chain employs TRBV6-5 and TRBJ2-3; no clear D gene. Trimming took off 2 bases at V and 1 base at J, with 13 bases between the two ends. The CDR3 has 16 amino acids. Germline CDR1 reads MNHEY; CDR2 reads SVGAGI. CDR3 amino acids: CASSYSARIRTDTQYF. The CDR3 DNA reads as TGTGCCAGCAGTTACAGTGCCCGAATACGCACAGATACGCAGTATTTT.

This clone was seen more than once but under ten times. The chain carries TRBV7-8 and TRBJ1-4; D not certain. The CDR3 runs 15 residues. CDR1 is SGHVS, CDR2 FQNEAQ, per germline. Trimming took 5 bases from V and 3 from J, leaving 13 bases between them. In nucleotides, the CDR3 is TGTGCCAGCAGCCGTGGCTGGGGAGCTAATGAAAAACTGTTTTTT. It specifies CASSRGWGANEKLFF.

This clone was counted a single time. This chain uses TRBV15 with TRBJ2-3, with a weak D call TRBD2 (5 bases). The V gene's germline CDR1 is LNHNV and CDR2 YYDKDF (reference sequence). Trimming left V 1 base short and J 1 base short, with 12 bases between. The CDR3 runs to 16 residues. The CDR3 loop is CATSRARGGGTDTQYF. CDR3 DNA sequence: TGTGCCACCAGCAGAGCACGGGGTGGGGGCACAGATACGCAGTATTTT.

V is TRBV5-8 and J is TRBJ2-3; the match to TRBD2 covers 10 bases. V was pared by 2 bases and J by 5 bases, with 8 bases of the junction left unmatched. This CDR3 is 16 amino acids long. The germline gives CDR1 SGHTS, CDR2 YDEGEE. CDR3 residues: CASSFLAGVAEDTQYF. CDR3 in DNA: TGTGCCAGCAGCTTTCTAGCGGGAGTTGCGGAAGATACGCAGTATTTT.

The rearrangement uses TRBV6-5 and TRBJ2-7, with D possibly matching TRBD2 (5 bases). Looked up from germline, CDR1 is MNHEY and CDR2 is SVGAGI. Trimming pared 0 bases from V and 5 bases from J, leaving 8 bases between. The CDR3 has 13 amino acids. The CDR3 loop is CASSYSGLDEQYF. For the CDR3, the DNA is TGTGCCAGCAGTTACTCTGGACTCGACGAGCAGTACTTC.

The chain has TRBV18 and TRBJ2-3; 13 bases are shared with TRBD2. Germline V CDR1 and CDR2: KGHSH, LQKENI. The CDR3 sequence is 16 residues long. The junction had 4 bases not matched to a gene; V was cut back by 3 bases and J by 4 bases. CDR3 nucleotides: TGTGCCAGCTCACCCGGACTAGCGGGAGACGCAGATACGCAGTATTTT. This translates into CASSPGLAGDADTQYF.

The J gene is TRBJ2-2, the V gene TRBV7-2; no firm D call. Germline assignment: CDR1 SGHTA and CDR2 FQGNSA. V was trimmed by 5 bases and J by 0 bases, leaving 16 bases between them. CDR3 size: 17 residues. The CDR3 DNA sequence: TGTGCCAGCAGCCTAGACCGCCCCCTAGCGAACACCGGGGAGCTGTTTTTT. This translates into CASSLDRPLANTGELFF.

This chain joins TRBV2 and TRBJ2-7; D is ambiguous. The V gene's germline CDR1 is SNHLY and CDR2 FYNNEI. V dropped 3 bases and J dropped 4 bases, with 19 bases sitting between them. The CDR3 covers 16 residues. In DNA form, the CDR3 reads TGTGCCAGCAGTGAGGACCTTGACAATTTTGGATACGAGCAGTACTTC. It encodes CASSEDLDNFGYEQYF.

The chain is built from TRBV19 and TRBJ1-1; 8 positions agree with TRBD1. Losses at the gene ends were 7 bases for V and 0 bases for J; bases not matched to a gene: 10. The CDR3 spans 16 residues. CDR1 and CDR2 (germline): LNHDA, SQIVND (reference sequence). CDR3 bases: TGTGCCAGTACCCCCAGGACAGGGACCATGAACACTGAAGCTTTCTTT. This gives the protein CASTPRTGTMNTEAFF.

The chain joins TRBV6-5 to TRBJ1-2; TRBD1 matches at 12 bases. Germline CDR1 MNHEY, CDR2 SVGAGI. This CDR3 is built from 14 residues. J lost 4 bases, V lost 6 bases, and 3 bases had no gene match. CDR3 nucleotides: TGTGCCAGCAGAGGGACAGGGGGCGCCTATGGCTACACCTTC. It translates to CASRGTGGAYGYTF.